Following are 6 T cell receptor beta chains from one sample sequenced in a study of blood T cell repertoires in COVID-19. The method was immunoSEQ multiplex PCR; TCRdb's version includes in-frame clones alone and lacks a portion of them. Here the sample spans under 130,000 clones, roughly 90% being singletons. The sequenced sample consisted of peripheral blood. Every receptor here comes from a woman older than 75 in a cohort sampled during active COVID-19.

The gene calls are TRBV5-4 and TRBJ2-5, with 9 bases identical to TRBD1. After removal of 0 bases from V and 5 bases from J, the junction contained 5 bases not matched to a gene. Germline assignment: CDR1 SGHNT and CDR2 YYREEE (reference sequence). The length of the CDR3 is 15 residues. In nucleotides, the CDR3 is TGTGCCAGCAGCTTGGTACAGGGGGCGAGGGAGACCCAGTACTTC. It encodes CASSLVQGARETQYF. The full variable domain, in which reference TRBV5-4 and TRBJ2-5 provide the parts outside the CDR3, is ETGVTQSPTHLIKTRGQQVTLRCSSQSGHNTVSWYQQALGQGPQFIFQYYREEENGRGNFPPRFSGLQFPNYSSELNVNALELDDSALYLCASSLVQGARETQYFGPGTRLLVL.

The V and J genes are TRBV4-2 and TRBJ1-2, with 8 bases identical to TRBD1. Germline CDR1 is LGHNA and CDR2 is YNFKEQ. This CDR3 spans 13 amino acids. The J segment lost 7 bases and the V segment lost 3 bases, leaving 4 bases of the junction unmatched. The CDR3 DNA sequence: TGTGCCAGCAGCCAGGACAGGGACGCTGGCTACACCTTC. This codes for CASSQDRDAGYTF.

The chain combines TRBV28 with TRBJ2-3, with D perhaps matching TRBD2 (6 bases). Trimming cost V 6 bases and J 3 bases, with 19 bases left between them. This CDR3 has 16 residues. Germline CDR1 reads MDHEN; CDR2 reads SYDVKM. DNA of the CDR3: TGTGCCAGCAGCACCCCTGCGGCGGGAACTACAGATACGCAGTATTTT. Amino acid sequence: CASSTPAAGTTDTQYF.

For this clone: An end of the junction does not agree with germline; a read error may underlie this. This chain links TRBV18 with TRBJ1-1; D gene ambiguous. This CDR3 has 12 amino acids. Germline V gives CDR1 KGHSH, CDR2 LQKENI. The CDR3 DNA is TGTGCCAGCTCACAAGGTAGCGGAGAGCCACCCTTT. Translated, it gives CASSQGSGEPPF. Looking up the rest from reference TRBV18 and TRBJ1-1 gives the full variable domain: NAGVMQNPRHLVRRRGQEARLRCSPMKGHSHVYWYRQLPEEGLKFMVYLQKENIIDESGMPKERFSAEFPKEGPSILRIQQVVRGDSAAYFCASSQGSGEPPFGQGTRLTVV.

CDR3 sequence reads: CASSGPAGTSGSYNEQFF. The CDR3 DNA is TGCGCCAGCAGCGGACCCGCCGGGACTAGCGGCTCCTACAATGAGCAGTTCTTC. The V call is TRBV5-1, the J call TRBJ2-1; 11 nucleotides match TRBD2. The CDR3 is made up of 18 amino acids. J lost 0 bases, V lost 4 bases, and 9 bases had no gene match. Germline V lookup: CDR1 SGHRS, CDR2 YFSETQ. Combining the CDR3 with reference TRBV5-1 and TRBJ2-1 gives the whole variable domain KAGVTQTPRYLIKTRGQQVTLSCSPISGHRSVSWYQQTPGQGLQFLFEYFSETQRNKGNFPGRFSGRQFSNSRSEMNVSTLELGDSALYLCASSGPAGTSGSYNEQFFGPGTRLTVL.

Only one count was recorded for this clone. The gene calls are TRBV25-1 and TRBJ2-2; possible D gene TRBD1, 5 bases. This CDR3 comprises 14 residues. Germline V gene sequence: CDR1 MGHDK, CDR2 SYGVNS. V dropped 7 bases and J dropped 0 bases, with 9 bases sitting between them. The CDR3, as DNA: TGTGCCAGCACCCGACAGCCGAACACCGGGGAGCTGTTTTTT. Translation gives CASTRQPNTGELFF.